This paragraph covers one T cell receptor beta chain sequence. The source of the sample is a study of shared clonotypes between healthy human individuals. CD8 cells classed as naive were CD45RO-negative and positively selected for CCR7, excluding terminally differentiated effector memory CD45RA+ cells. The protocol was immunoSEQ multiplex PCR, while the TCRdb copy is restricted to in-frame clones and leaves out a portion. Among about 2.1 million clones listed, 90% to 95% were seen once. With 4 bases removed from V and 4 bases from J, the gap between germline ends came to 18 bases. The CDR3 totals 16 residues. The V gene's germline CDR1 is SGHDT and CDR2 YYEEEE.

The sequence was collected from a man aged 18-30 years in good health. Some clones in this sample may be carry-over from other donors' samples. The sample taken for sequencing was naive CD8+ T cells from PBMCs. The genes are TRBV5-6 and TRBJ2-1, with D perhaps matching TRBD1 (6 bases). The CDR3, as DNA: TGTGCCAGCAGCCCCGGGACACCAACTCTATACAATGAGCAGTTCTTC. Translated, it gives CASSPGTPTLYNEQFF. Full variable domain (outside the CDR3, taken from reference TRBV5-6 and TRBJ2-1): DAGVTQSPTHLIKTRGQQVTLRCSPKSGHDTVSWYQQALGQGPQFIFQYYEEEERQRGNFPDRFSGHQFPNYSSELNVNALLLGDSALYLCASSPGTPTLYNEQFFGPGTRLTVL.